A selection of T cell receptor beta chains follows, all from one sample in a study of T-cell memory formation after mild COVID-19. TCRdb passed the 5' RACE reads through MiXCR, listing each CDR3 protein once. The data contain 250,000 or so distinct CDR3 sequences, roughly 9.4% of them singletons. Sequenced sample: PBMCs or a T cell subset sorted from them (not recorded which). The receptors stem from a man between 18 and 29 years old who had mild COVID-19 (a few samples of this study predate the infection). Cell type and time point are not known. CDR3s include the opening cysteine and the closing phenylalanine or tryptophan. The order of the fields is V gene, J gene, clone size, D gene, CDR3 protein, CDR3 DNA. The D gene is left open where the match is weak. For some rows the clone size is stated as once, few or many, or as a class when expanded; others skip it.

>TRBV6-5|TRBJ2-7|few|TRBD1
CASSKTGALGDEQYF
TGTGCCAGCAGTAAAACAGGGGCTTTAGGGGACGAGCAGTACTTC
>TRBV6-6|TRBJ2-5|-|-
CASSGKETQYF
TGTGCCAGCAGTGGAAAAGAGACCCAGTACTTC
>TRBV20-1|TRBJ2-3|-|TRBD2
CSARSQTSTAHTQYF
TGCAGTGCTAGATCGCAGACTAGCACAGCACATACGCAGTATTTT
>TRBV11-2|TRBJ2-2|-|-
CASNSWGTRNTGELFF
TGTGCCAGCAACTCCTGGGGCACGCGGAACACCGGGGAGCTGTTTTTT
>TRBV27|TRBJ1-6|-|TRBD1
CASTLGGRGNSPLHF
TGTGCCAGCACCCTAGGGGGCAGGGGAAATTCACCCCTCCACTTT
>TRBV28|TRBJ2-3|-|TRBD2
CASLRRRGELYF
TGTGCCAGCCTGAGGAGGCGGGGGGAGCTTTATTTT
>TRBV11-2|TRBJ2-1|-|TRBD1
CASSLRQGPYNEQFF
TGTGCCAGCAGCCTCAGACAGGGCCCCTACAATGAGCAGTTCTTC
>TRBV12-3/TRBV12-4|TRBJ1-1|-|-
CASSQGRTLNTEAFF
TGTGCCAGCAGCCAAGGACGGACCTTGAACACTGAAGCTTTCTTT
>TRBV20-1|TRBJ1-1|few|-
CSARGDRNTEAFF
TGCAGTGCTAGGGGCGACAGGAACACTGAAGCTTTCTTT
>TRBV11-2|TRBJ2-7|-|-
CASSPIQGFDEQYF
TGTGCCAGCAGCCCAATACAGGGTTTCGACGAGCAGTACTTC
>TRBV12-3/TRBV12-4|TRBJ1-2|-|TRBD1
CASSFAGTGPYGYTF
TGTGCCAGCAGTTTCGCCGGGACAGGACCCTATGGCTACACCTTC
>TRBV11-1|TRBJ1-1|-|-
CASSLGRLVRNTEAFF
TGTGCCAGCAGCTTAGGGCGCTTGGTGAGGAACACTGAAGCTTTCTTT
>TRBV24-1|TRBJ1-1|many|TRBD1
CATSTTGMNTEAFF
TGTGCCACCAGTACGACAGGGATGAACACTGAAGCTTTCTTT
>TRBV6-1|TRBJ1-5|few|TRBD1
CASDREQLHSNQPQHF
TGTGCCAGCGACAGGGAGCAATTACATAGCAATCAGCCCCAGCATTTT
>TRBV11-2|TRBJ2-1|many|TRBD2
CASSFSGGANEQFF
TGTGCCAGCAGCTTCAGCGGGGGGGCGAATGAGCAGTTCTTC
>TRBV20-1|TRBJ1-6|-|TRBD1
CSASDRANNSPLHF
TGCAGTGCGTCTGACAGGGCGAATAATTCACCCCTCCACTTT
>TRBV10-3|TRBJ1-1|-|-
CAISESSGVTEAFF
TGTGCCATCAGTGAGTCTAGTGGTGTCACTGAAGCTTTCTTT
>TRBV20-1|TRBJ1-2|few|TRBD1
CSARVGDRGHYYTF
TGCAGTGCTAGAGTTGGGGACAGGGGGCACTACTACACCTTC
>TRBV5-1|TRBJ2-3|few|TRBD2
CASSFSGAADTQYF
TGCGCCAGCAGTTTCAGCGGGGCCGCAGATACGCAGTATTTT
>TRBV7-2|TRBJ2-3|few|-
CASSLGEVTDTQYF
TGTGCCAGCAGCTTAGGCGAGGTCACAGATACGCAGTATTTT
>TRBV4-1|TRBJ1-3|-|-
CASSQDPGRVGSGNTIYF
TGCGCCAGCAGCCAAGACCCCGGAAGGGTTGGCTCTGGAAACACCATATATTTT
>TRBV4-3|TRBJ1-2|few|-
CASSQQGRGGYTF
TGCGCCAGCAGCCAGCAGGGAAGGGGTGGCTACACCTTC